These 29 T cell receptor beta chains originate from one sample sequenced in a study of blood T cell repertoires in COVID-19. Repertoires were generated with immunoSEQ multiplex PCR, while TCRdb's copy carries only in-frame clones and drops some. The top ten clones hold 2% to 3% of a sample with about 150,000 clones, around 85% of them seen once. The specimen sequenced was peripheral blood. Receptors originate from a woman in her 70s with acute or convalescent COVID-19.

The chain couples TRBV4-3 to TRBJ2-3, with TRBD2 identical over 13 bases. The V gene end was trimmed by 2 bases and the J gene end by 2 bases; junction bases not matched to a gene: 7. The CDR3 extends over 18 amino acids. The germline gives CDR1 LGHNA, CDR2 YSLEER. The CDR3 DNA reads as TGCGCCAGCAGCCAACCAGGACTAGCGGGGGCCATCACAGATACGCAGTATTTT. Translation gives CASSQPGLAGAITDTQYF.

The genes are TRBV3-1 (or the pseudogene TRBV3-2) and TRBJ1-1; TRBD1 matches 7 bases. V lost 4 bases and J lost 6; bases outside the gene matches: 14. The CDR3 spans 16 residues. Germline V CDR1 and CDR2: LGHDT, YNNKEL (reference sequence). In DNA form, the CDR3 reads TGTGCCAGCAGCCTCCTCGGCGGCAGGGGGTTTGCTGAAGCTTTCTTT. Translating gives CASSLLGGRGFAEAFF.

V is TRBV28 and J is TRBJ2-5; TRBD2 aligns across 13 bases. Per the germline V gene, CDR1 is MDHEN and CDR2 is SYDVKM. V gave up 3 bases and J gave up 5 bases; unmatched junction bases: 12. The CDR3 loop spans 18 amino acids. The CDR3 loop is CASSFSGLAGATRETQYF. DNA for the CDR3: TGTGCCAGCAGTTTCTCCGGACTAGCGGGGGCCACCCGGGAGACCCAGTACTTC.

The chain has TRBV7-9 and TRBJ1-5; 7 nucleotides agree with TRBD1. The CDR3 spans 13 residues. Germline CDR1 reads SEHNR; CDR2 reads FQNEAQ (reference sequence). J was trimmed by 11 bases and V by 4 bases; bases with no gene match: 8. Here the CDR3 reads CASSSDHRGTQHF. CDR3 DNA: TGTGCCAGCAGCTCCGATCACAGGGGCACCCAGCATTTT.

This sequence joins TRBV24-1 and TRBJ1-3, with TRBD1 identical over 9 bases. Germline V gene lookup returns CDR1 KGHDR and CDR2 SFDVKD. V shed 3 bases, J shed 4 bases, and the junction held 18 bases outside the gene matches. The CDR3 has 20 amino acids. CDR3 nucleotides: TGTGCCACCAGTGATACTACCGGGACAGGGACAACTCTGTGGGGAAACACCATATATTTT. This encodes CATSDTTGTGTTLWGNTIYF.

DNA of the CDR3: TGTGCTATATTTGGGCCGACGGGGACTAGCGGGGGTGGTCTGGCCAAAAACATTCAGTACTTC. It codes for CAIFGPTGTSGGGLAKNIQYF. V usage is TRBV7-7 and J usage is TRBJ2-4; 14 bases are a match to TRBD2. The CDR3 has 21 residues. Germline V gene lookup returns CDR1 SSHAT and CDR2 FNYEAQ (reference sequence).

The chain employs TRBV2 and TRBJ1-5; a weak D match, TRBD1 (5 bases). V lost 7 bases and J lost 4, with 11 bases in between. Germline V lookup: CDR1 SNHLY, CDR2 FYNNEI. CDR3 length: 13 residues. The CDR3 nucleotides read TGTGCCAGCAAAGGGGATAGTAATCAGCCCCAGCATTTT. It translates to CASKGDSNQPQHF. The full variable domain, with the rest looked up from reference TRBV2 and TRBJ1-5, is EPEVTQTPSHQVTQMGQEVILRCVPISNHLYFYWYRQILGQKVEFLVSFYNNEISEKSEIFDDQFSVERPDGSNFTLKIRSTKLEDSAMYFCASKGDSNQPQHFGDGTRLSIL.

The V and J genes are TRBV18 and TRBJ1-3, with 7 bases that match TRBD1. CDR3 length: 15 amino acids. Germline V gene sequence: CDR1 KGHSH, CDR2 LQKENI. V dropped 0 bases and J dropped 2; count of bases not matched to a gene: 1. For the CDR3, the DNA is TGTGCCAGCTCACCACCCGGGACAGCTGGAAACACCATATATTTT. Translated, it gives CASSPPGTAGNTIYF. Full variable domain (outside the CDR3, taken from reference TRBV18 and TRBJ1-3): NAGVMQNPRHLVRRRGQEARLRCSPMKGHSHVYWYRQLPEEGLKFMVYLQKENIIDESGMPKERFSAEFPKEGPSILRIQQVVRGDSAAYFCASSPPGTAGNTIYFGEGSWLTVV.

The rearrangement uses TRBV11-2 and TRBJ1-5; D gene ambiguous. Between the trimmed V and J ends, which lost 4 bases and 6 bases, there was a span of 7 bases. CDR1 is SGHAT and CDR2 is FQNNGV in the germline V gene. The CDR3 covers 12 residues. CDR3 loop: CASSSLGQPQHF. In DNA form, the CDR3 reads TGTGCCAGCAGCTCTCTCGGTCAGCCCCAGCATTTT.

The chain links TRBV7-2 to TRBJ1-5; 7 bases align to TRBD1. J lost 4 bases, V lost 4 bases, and 1 base had no gene match. This CDR3 has 13 residues. Germline V gene lookup returns CDR1 SGHTA and CDR2 FQGNSA. The CDR3 protein is CASSSGGNQPQHF. The DNA for the CDR3 is TGTGCCAGCAGCTCAGGGGGAAATCAGCCCCAGCATTTT. Looking up the rest from reference TRBV7-2 and TRBJ1-5 gives the full variable domain: GAGVSQSPSNKVTEKGKDVELRCDPISGHTALYWYRQSLGQGLEFLIYFQGNSAPDKSGLPSDRFSAERTGGSVSTLTIQRTQQEDSAVYLCASSSGGNQPQHFGDGTRLSIL.

As concerns this clone: The CDR3 end shows no conserved phenylalanine or tryptophan, and so a read error is likely. For the CDR3, the DNA is TGTGCCAGCAGATATGAAGGGACAGCTAACTATGGCTACACCCTC. Protein sequence: CASRYEGTANYGYTL. This chain connects TRBV6-5 to TRBJ1-2; 7 nucleotides match TRBD1. The trim removed 6 bases at V and 0 bases at J, leaving 7 bases unmatched. Germline V CDR1 and CDR2: MNHEY, SVGAGI. This CDR3 is built from 15 residues.

This sequence joins TRBV11-1 and TRBJ2-5; a possible D gene is TRBD2 (6 bases). Germline CDR1 and CDR2: SGHAT and FQDESV (reference sequence). Trimming left V 4 bases short and J 2 bases short, with 8 bases between. The CDR3 extends over 13 amino acids. The CDR3 loop is CASSSGLQETQYF. The CDR3 DNA sequence: TGTGCCAGCAGCTCAGGACTACAAGAGACCCAGTACTTC.

The chain recombines TRBV5-1 with TRBJ2-7, with 10 bases that match TRBD1. Germline V CDR1 and CDR2: SGHRS, YFSETQ. Trimming removed 0 bases from V and 3 bases from J; junction bases left unmatched: 3. The CDR3 totals 15 residues. The CDR3 here is CASSLAGQGNYEQYV. The CDR3, as DNA: TGCGCCAGCAGCTTGGCGGGACAGGGGAACTACGAGCAGTACGTC.

The V call is TRBV3-1 (or the pseudogene TRBV3-2), the J call TRBJ1-1; tentative D call: TRBD1 (6 bases). The CDR3 is 18 residues long. V was clipped by 0 bases and J by 2 bases, with 19 bases between them. Germline V gene sequence: CDR1 LGHDT, CDR2 YNNKEL (reference sequence). The CDR3 DNA sequence: TGTGCCAGCAGCCAAGATCTTCCGGGGGGGGCGGATAACACTGAAGCTTTCTTT. Its protein is CASSQDLPGGADNTEAFF.

The V gene is TRBV7-9, the J gene TRBJ1-2; D might be TRBD1 (6 bases). CDR1 and CDR2 from the germline V gene are SEHNR and FQNEAQ (reference sequence). The CDR3 totals 15 residues. Trimming took 5 bases from V and 2 from J, leaving 15 bases between them. CDR3 sequence reads: CASSTHQDRNYGYTF. CDR3 DNA sequence: TGTGCCAGCAGCACCCACCAAGACAGGAACTATGGCTACACCTTC.

The V call is TRBV2, the J call TRBJ2-1; TRBD1 matches at 9 bases. The CDR3 length is 15 residues. Germline lookup yields CDR1 SNHLY and CDR2 FYNNEI. J was trimmed by 7 bases and V by 7 bases; bases with no gene match: 11. DNA for the CDR3: TGTGCCAGCAATAACGGGGGACAGGGTGGAAATGAGCAGTTCTTC. Translating gives CASNNGGQGGNEQFF.

The V gene is TRBV19, the J gene TRBJ2-1, with TRBD2 matching 14 bases. The V and J ends lost 3 bases and 10 bases, in that order; junction bases with no gene match: 8. The germline V gene encodes CDR1 LNHDA and CDR2 SQIVND (reference sequence). There are 16 residues in the CDR3. CDR3 in amino acids: CASSIPTGLAGVEQFF. The CDR3 DNA sequence: TGTGCCAGTAGTATTCCTACGGGACTAGCGGGGGTGGAGCAGTTCTTC. Supplemented by reference TRBV19 and TRBJ2-1, the full variable domain reads DGGITQSPKYLFRKEGQNVTLSCEQNLNHDAMYWYRQDPGQGLRLIYYSQIVNDFQKGDIAEGYSVSREKKESFPLTVTSAQKNPTAFYLCASSIPTGLAGVEQFFGPGTRLTVL.

This chain uses TRBV7-8 with TRBJ1-3, with 9 positions matching TRBD1. Losses at the gene ends were 5 bases for V and 2 bases for J; bases not matched to a gene: 7. The CDR3 has 16 amino acids. Germline-derived CDR1 and CDR2 are SGHVS and FQNEAQ. The CDR3 sequence is CASSGRRDRAGNTIYF. CDR3 DNA sequence: TGTGCCAGCAGCGGAAGGCGGGACAGGGCTGGAAACACCATATATTTT.

The chain joins TRBV15 to TRBJ2-7; TRBD2 aligns across 10 bases. The CDR3 runs to 15 residues. Germline V gene sequence: CDR1 LNHNV, CDR2 YYDKDF (reference sequence). V was pared by 5 bases and J by 4 bases, with 8 bases of the junction left unmatched. CDR3 sequence reads: CATSPAGGRWYEQYF. The CDR3 nucleotides read TGTGCCACCAGCCCAGCGGGGGGGCGATGGTACGAGCAGTACTTC.

This clone showed up many times. Other nucleotide sequences in the sample specify the same CDR3. This chain links TRBV11-2 with TRBJ1-2; 9 bases agree with TRBD1. Looked up from germline, CDR1 is SGHAT and CDR2 is FQNNGV. J gave up 6 bases and V 1 base, and 0 bases lay outside the gene matches. This CDR3 region has 13 residues. This chain's CDR3 is CASSLGTGDGYTF. The CDR3 DNA follows: TGTGCCAGCAGCTTAGGGACAGGGGATGGCTACACCTTC.

The chain couples TRBV7-9 to TRBJ1-4; 8 bases are shared with TRBD1. The ends lost 3 bases at V and 10 bases at J; junction bases unmatched: 10. Looked up from germline, CDR1 is SEHNR and CDR2 is FQNEAQ (reference sequence). CDR3 length equals 15 residues. The CDR3 bases are TGTGCCAGCAGCTTGATCGGACAGGGTGGCGGAAAACTGTTTTTT. As protein: CASSLIGQGGGKLFF.

V is TRBV29-1 and J is TRBJ1-2, with D perhaps matching TRBD1 (5 bases). V was clipped by 3 bases and J by 4 bases, with 9 bases between them. Germline values: CDR1 SQVTM, CDR2 ANQGSEA. The CDR3 totals 12 residues. Here the CDR3 DNA reads TGCAGCGTTGACCGGCAGGGCTATGGCTACACCTTC. Translating it yields CSVDRQGYGYTF. Full variable domain (remainder filled in from reference TRBV29-1 and TRBJ1-2): SAVISQKPSRDICQRGTSLTIQCQVDSQVTMMFWYRQQPGQSLTLIATANQGSEATYESGFVIDKFPISRPNLTFSTLTVSNMSPEDSSIYLCSVDRQGYGYTFGSGTRLTVV.

The CDR3 sequence is CASSIPRLAGKAYEQYV. The CDR3 bases are TGTGCCAGTAGTATACCAAGACTAGCGGGGAAGGCCTACGAGCAGTACGTC. The gene calls are TRBV19 and TRBJ2-7; 11 positions agree with TRBD2. With 2 bases clipped from V and 2 bases from J, the junction kept 8 bases outside the gene matches. Germline V gene data show CDR1 as LNHDA and CDR2 as SQIVND (reference sequence). CDR3 length: 17 residues.

The CDR3: CASSSRRGGQGTVAGELFF. The DNA for the CDR3 is TGTGCCAGCAGTTCCAGGAGGGGAGGACAGGGGACGGTGGCCGGGGAGCTGTTTTTT. The V gene is TRBV28, the J gene TRBJ2-2; 9 bases map to TRBD1. The germline gives CDR1 MDHEN, CDR2 SYDVKM. The CDR3 runs 19 residues. The J segment lost 6 bases and the V segment lost 4 bases, leaving 18 bases of the junction unmatched.

The chain has TRBV7-2 and TRBJ2-1; 7 bases map to TRBD1. CDR1 and CDR2 from the germline V gene are SGHTA and FQGNSA. This CDR3 spans 13 amino acids. V gave up 5 bases and J gave up 7 bases; unmatched junction bases: 5. The CDR3 DNA reads as TGTGCCAGCAGCCTCCGCAGGGGGAATGAGCAGTTCTTC. Protein sequence: CASSLRRGNEQFF.

The chain carries TRBV5-1 and TRBJ1-1; no reliable D call. Germline V gives CDR1 SGHRS, CDR2 YFSETQ. The CDR3 covers 15 residues. V lost 4 bases to trimming and J lost 5 bases, with 18 bases between them. The CDR3 sequence is CASSPGSGYATEAFF. The CDR3 DNA follows: TGCGCCAGCAGCCCCGGGTCGGGGTACGCTACTGAAGCTTTCTTT.

The CDR3 DNA follows: TGTGCCAGCAGCCGAGACAGGGCTGGGGCCAACGTCCTGACTTTC. Translating it yields CASSRDRAGANVLTF. The V call is TRBV6-6, the J call TRBJ2-6, with 7 bases fitting TRBD1. After removal of 6 bases from V and 2 bases from J, the junction contained 4 bases not matched to a gene. The CDR3 is made up of 15 amino acids. In germline, CDR1 is MNHNY, CDR2 SVGAGI (reference sequence).

The chain couples TRBV24-1 to TRBJ2-5; no firm D call. V gave up 4 bases and J gave up 3 bases, with 14 bases separating them. Per germline, CDR1 KGHDR and CDR2 SFDVKD. The CDR3 consists of 15 residues. The CDR3, as DNA: TGTGCCACCAGTGACGCTGCCGCCCCTAAAGAGACCCAGTACTTC. Residues: CATSDAAAPKETQYF.

The J gene is TRBJ1-2, the V gene TRBV19, with D uncertain. The V gene lost 5 bases and the J gene lost 5 bases, with 15 bases spanning the gap. Germline loops: CDR1 LNHDA, CDR2 SQIVND (reference sequence). The CDR3 contains 14 residues. CDR3 residues: CASSLGTGNYGYTF. In nucleotides, the CDR3 is TGTGCCAGTAGTTTGGGCACGGGGAATTATGGCTACACCTTC.